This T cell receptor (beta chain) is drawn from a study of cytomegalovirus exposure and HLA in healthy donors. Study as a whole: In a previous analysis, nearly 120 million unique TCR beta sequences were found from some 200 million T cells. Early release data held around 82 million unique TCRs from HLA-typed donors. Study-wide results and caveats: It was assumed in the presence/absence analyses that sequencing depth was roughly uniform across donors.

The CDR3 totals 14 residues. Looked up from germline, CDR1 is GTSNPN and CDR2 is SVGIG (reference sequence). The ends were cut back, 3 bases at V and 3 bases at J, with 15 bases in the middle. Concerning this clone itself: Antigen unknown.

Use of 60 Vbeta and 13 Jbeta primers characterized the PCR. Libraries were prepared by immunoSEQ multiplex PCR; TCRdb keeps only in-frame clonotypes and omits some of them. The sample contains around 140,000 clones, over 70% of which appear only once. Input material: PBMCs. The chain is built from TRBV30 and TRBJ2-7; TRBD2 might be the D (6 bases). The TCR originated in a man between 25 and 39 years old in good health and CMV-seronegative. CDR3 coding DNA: TGTGCCTGGAGCCGCCTCAGGAGGGGCTACGAGCAGTACTTC. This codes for CAWSRLRRGYEQYF.